This TCR beta chain originates from a study of shared clonotypes between healthy human individuals. Study-level results: Four donors showed sharing of approximately 5% of naive CD4 clonotypes. The researchers took only blood, and tissue repertoires probably look different.

Naive CD8 cells lacked CD45RO and underwent positive selection for CCR7, leaving out terminally differentiated effector memory CD45RA+ cells. The CDR3 extends over 18 amino acids. Germline V lookup: CDR1 MGHRA, CDR2 YSYEKL. Trimming removed 1 base from V and 3 bases from J; junction bases left unmatched: 8. This table comes from immunoSEQ multiplex PCR, and its TCRdb copy is limited to in-frame clones, with some not included. The profile covers about 2.1 million clones, with 80% to 95% appearing a single time and about 1.7% taken by the ten largest. This clone was recorded a few times. Its specificity is not known.

What was sequenced was naive CD8+ T cells from PBMCs. This chain uses TRBV4-1 with TRBJ2-2; 10 bases agree with TRBD2. The source is a man aged 18 to 29 in good health. Some clones in this sample may be carry-over from other donors' samples. CDR3 in amino acids: CASSQGDSGRTHTGELFF. CDR3 bases: TGCGCCAGCAGCCAAGGGGATAGCGGGAGGACGCACACCGGGGAGCTGTTTTTT.